The 14 T cell receptor beta chains below were found in one sample sequenced in a study of control samples from healthy donors and cancer patients (dated by TCRdb to between 2020 and 2021). Library preparation used the immunoSEQ multiplex PCR assay. TCRdb re-hosts the immuneACCESS table, in-frame sequences only. Its copies lack some clones; in the studies checked, an unresolved V gene accounts for under half of them, and the cause for the rest is not known. The sample has 75,000 to 100,000 clones on record, 80% to 90% of them singletons. The ten largest clones capture over 12% of the sample. The material sequenced was blood. The source is a man aged 25 to 45 in good health.

In DNA, the CDR3 is TGTGCCAGCAGCCCCCGGACAATTCGCTCTGGAAACACCATATATTTT. This translates into CASSPRTIRSGNTIYF. The chain recombines TRBV6-2 or TRBV6-3 with TRBJ1-3, with D possibly matching TRBD1 (5 bases). The CDR3 spans 16 residues. V lost 6 bases to trimming and J lost 0 bases, with 15 bases between them. Germline loops: CDR1 MNHEY, CDR2 SVGEGT.

The CDR3 loop reads CASSSAGGLLYGYTF. CDR3 nucleotides: TGTGCCAGCAGTTCAGCAGGGGGCTTACTCTATGGCTACACCTTC. The chain has TRBV28 and TRBJ1-2; 8 bases map to TRBD1. This CDR3 spans 15 amino acids. The J segment lost 4 bases and the V segment lost 4 bases, leaving 8 bases of the junction unmatched. Germline CDR1 MDHEN, CDR2 SYDVKM.

This chain joins TRBV5-1 and TRBJ2-7; 9 bases are shared with TRBD1. CDR3 length equals 15 residues. Germline lookup yields CDR1 SGHRS and CDR2 YFSETQ. The trim removed 5 bases at V and 3 bases at J, leaving 9 bases unmatched. The CDR3 bases are TGCGCCAGCAGGGAAGGGACAGGGAGTAACTACGAGCAGTACTTC. This translates into CASREGTGSNYEQYF. The entire variable domain, with the rest obtained from reference TRBV5-1 and TRBJ2-7, is as follows: KAGVTQTPRYLIKTRGQQVTLSCSPISGHRSVSWYQQTPGQGLQFLFEYFSETQRNKGNFPGRFSGRQFSNSRSEMNVSTLELGDSALYLCASREGTGSNYEQYFGPGTRLTVT.

The chain recombines TRBV4-1 with TRBJ2-7; 8 nucleotides align to TRBD2. Germline CDR1 and CDR2: MGHRA and YSYEKL. The CDR3 covers 16 residues. J gave up 7 bases and V 0 bases, and 11 bases lay outside the gene matches. CDR3 region: CASSQDPLAEGGEQYF. The CDR3 DNA sequence: TGCGCCAGCAGCCAAGATCCACTAGCGGAGGGGGGGGAGCAGTACTTC.

V and J are TRBV7-2 and TRBJ1-4; D might be TRBD1 (5 bases). Deletions cut 5 bases from V and 3 bases from J, with 7 bases between. This CDR3 is built from 13 residues. CDR1 is SGHTA and CDR2 is FQGNSA in the germline V gene. Written as DNA, the CDR3 is TGTGCCAGCAGCGGGACCTCTAATGAAAAACTGTTTTTT. This codes for CASSGTSNEKLFF. The full variable domain, with the rest looked up from reference TRBV7-2 and TRBJ1-4, is GAGVSQSPSNKVTEKGKDVELRCDPISGHTALYWYRQSLGQGLEFLIYFQGNSAPDKSGLPSDRFSAERTGGSVSTLTIQRTQQEDSAVYLCASSGTSNEKLFFGSGTQLSVL.

The chain employs TRBV25-1 and TRBJ1-5; D not certain. This CDR3 is 14 amino acids long. Germline-derived CDR1 and CDR2 are MGHDK and SYGVNS. V was clipped by 2 bases and J by 0 bases, with 5 bases between them. CDR3 DNA: TGTGCCAGCAGTGAAAGGAATAGCAATCAGCCCCAGCATTTT. The encoded protein is CASSERNSNQPQHF. Drawing the rest from reference TRBV25-1 and TRBJ1-5, the complete variable domain is EADIYQTPRYLVIGTGKKITLECSQTMGHDKMYWYQQDPGMELHLIHYSYGVNSTEKGDLSSESTVSRIRTEHFPLTLESARPSHTSQYLCASSERNSNQPQHFGDGTRLSIL.

DNA of the CDR3: TGTGCCAGCAGCTTGGGCGGGAGTCTCACCAGCTCCTACAATGAGCAGTTCTTC. Translation: CASSLGGSLTSSYNEQFF. The chain uses TRBV7-6 and TRBJ2-1; 7 bases match TRBD2. J lost 0 bases, V lost 3 bases, and 11 bases had no gene match. There are 18 residues in the CDR3. CDR1 SGHVS and CDR2 FNYEAQ come from the germline V gene.

The chain's CDR3 is CASRGWEEGPETQYF. The CDR3 DNA is TGTGCCAGCAGGGGGTGGGAGGAGGGCCCCGAGACCCAGTACTTC. J is TRBJ2-5 and V is TRBV27, with D tentatively TRBD2 (6 bases). CDR1 is MNHEY, CDR2 SMNVEV, per germline (reference sequence). V lost 6 bases, J lost 5 bases, and 19 bases lay in between. This CDR3 is built from 15 residues.

V and J are TRBV19 and TRBJ2-6; 14 bases fit TRBD2. J was trimmed by 3 bases and V by 6 bases; bases with no gene match: 4. Germline CDR1 LNHDA, CDR2 SQIVND (reference sequence). This CDR3 region has 17 residues. CDR3 DNA sequence: TGTGCCAGTAGCCTGACTAGCGGGAGGGATGGGGCCAACGTCCTGACTTTC. It specifies CASSLTSGRDGANVLTF. The whole variable domain, filled in from reference TRBV19 and TRBJ2-6, reads DGGITQSPKYLFRKEGQNVTLSCEQNLNHDAMYWYRQDPGQGLRLIYYSQIVNDFQKGDIAEGYSVSREKKESFPLTVTSAQKNPTAFYLCASSLTSGRDGANVLTFGAGSRLTVL.

The chain links TRBV27 to TRBJ1-3, with 7 bases that match TRBD1. This CDR3 contains 14 residues. Looked up from germline, CDR1 is MNHEY and CDR2 is SMNVEV (reference sequence). The J segment lost 9 bases and the V segment lost 6 bases, leaving 11 bases of the junction unmatched. The CDR3 sequence is CASRKGAGDATIYF. In DNA form, the CDR3 reads TGTGCCAGCAGGAAGGGGGCAGGTGACGCCACCATATATTTT.

The chain links TRBV7-3 to TRBJ2-1; D may match TRBD1 or TRBD2 (6 bases each). The CDR3 runs to 16 residues. The germline gives CDR1 SGHTA, CDR2 FQGTGA. V was trimmed by 4 bases and J by 4 bases, leaving 17 bases between them. CDR3 sequence: CASSSTWGADYNEQFF. The CDR3 bases are TGTGCCAGCAGCTCTACATGGGGGGCCGATTACAATGAGCAGTTCTTC.

This chain uses TRBV19 with TRBJ1-2; no firm D call. Trimming cost V 5 bases and J 3 bases, with 13 bases left between them. This CDR3 is 14 amino acids long. Looked up from germline, CDR1 is LNHDA and CDR2 is SQIVND (reference sequence). The CDR3 protein is CASSWGELYYGYTF. The CDR3 DNA reads as TGTGCCAGTAGTTGGGGAGAGCTGTACTATGGCTACACCTTC.

J is TRBJ1-5 and V is TRBV30; possibly TRBD1 for D (6 bases). Deletions cut 2 bases from V and 4 bases from J, with 9 bases between. The CDR3 runs to 13 residues. In germline, CDR1 is GTSNPN, CDR2 SVGIG (reference sequence). The CDR3 DNA is TGTGCCTGGAGTAGGGGGAATAATCAGCCCCAGCATTTT. This codes for CAWSRGNNQPQHF.

Points on this clone: Other nucleotide sequences from this sample produce the same CDR3. V usage is TRBV2 and J usage is TRBJ2-1; D call uncertain. V lost 7 bases and J lost 7, with 5 bases in between. The germline CDR1 and CDR2 sequences are SNHLY and FYNNEI. CDR3 length: 10 amino acids. The chain's CDR3 is CASKWNEQFF. DNA of the CDR3: TGTGCCAGCAAGTGGAATGAGCAGTTCTTC.